The clone carrying this TCR beta chain has just a few counts. Antigen unknown. The gene names given are mouse names. The CDR3 is cut off 1 residue early in the read; its end comes from the germline J gene. Other DNA variants within this sample encode the same CDR3. The data stem from a study of tissue T cells after allogeneic stem cell transplantation. Whole-study results and caveats: Only a limited share of tissue TCRs appeared in blood or spleen.

Time point given: mouse harvest day 7 after allogeneic transplant. Mouse grafts combined 10^7 T-cell-depleted bone marrow cells with 10^6 splenic CD5+ T cells. B6 (H2b) cells into BALB/c (H2d) mice; tissues taken at day 7 or 14. This table comes from immunoSEQ multiplex PCR, and its TCRdb copy is limited to in-frame clones, with some not included. The sample lists under 7,000 clones; 48% were seen once. J lost 2 bases, V lost 6 bases, and 4 bases had no gene match. This CDR3 is 15 amino acids long. Germline V gives CDR1 NSHNY, CDR2 SYGAGN. The sequence was collected from a female BALB/c mouse given C57BL/6 T cells with graft-versus-host disease after an allogeneic hematopoietic cell transplant. The material sequenced was gut tissue. The chain links TRBV13-1 to TRBJ1-4; 10 nucleotides agree with TRBD1. Here the CDR3 reads CASKPGQGSNERLFF. The covered CDR3 bases are TGTGCCAGCAAACCGGGACAGGGGTCCAACGAAAGATTATTT.